This entry lists 30 T cell receptor beta chains sequenced from one sample in a study of monozygotic twins with inflammatory bowel disease. TCRdb reanalyzed the 5' RACE reads, giving one entry per CDR3 protein sequence and no DNA. The sample data list a few hundred thousand distinct CDR3 sequences. The specimen sequenced was blood. Receptors were obtained from a human donor with ulcerative colitis or Crohn's disease, or a healthy co-twin of an affected twin (not recorded which).

The rearrangement joins TRBV3-1 to TRBJ2-1; TCRdb outputs TRBD1, but without DNA this stays unchecked. Per the germline V gene, CDR1 is LGHDT and CDR2 is YNNKEL (reference sequence). This CDR3 has 12 residues. The CDR3 loop is CASSQGELPGFF.

The V and J genes are TRBV3-1 and TRBJ2-1; TCRdb's D gene call, TRBD2, goes unchecked for lack of DNA. There are 15 residues in the CDR3. CDR1 is LGHDT, CDR2 YNNKEL, per germline (reference sequence). CDR3 region: CASSPGTSGRSEQFF.

The chain has TRBV20-1 and TRBJ2-3; TCRdb selects TRBD1, and the lack of DNA leaves this call unchecked. CDR1 and CDR2 (germline): DFQATT, SNEGSKA (reference sequence). The CDR3 runs to 15 residues. This chain's CDR3 is CSAPPGTGGTDTQYF.

CDR3: CSVEVGGYEQYF. This chain links TRBV29-1 with TRBJ2-7; lacking DNA, the TRBD1 call made by TCRdb goes unchecked. Germline V lookup: CDR1 SQVTM, CDR2 ANQGSEA. The CDR3 runs to 12 residues.

The chain employs TRBV5-6 and TRBJ2-7; TCRdb calls TRBD2, which cannot be checked without DNA. CDR3 length: 16 amino acids. The germline V gene has CDR1 SGHDT and CDR2 YYEEEE. The CDR3 here is CASSSQAGGSSYEQYF.

V usage is TRBV29-1 and J usage is TRBJ2-5; lacking DNA, the TRBD1 call made by TCRdb goes unchecked. The CDR3 has 15 amino acids. CDR1 is SQVTM and CDR2 is ANQGSEA in the germline V gene. CDR3 amino acids: CSVVGGRGRRETQYF.

The chain carries TRBV18 and TRBJ2-1; TCRdb returns TRBD2, unconfirmable since there is no DNA. The CDR3 is 17 amino acids. Per germline, CDR1 KGHSH and CDR2 LQKENI. CDR3 protein: CASSPGLAGVRYNEQFF.

The V and J genes are TRBV28 and TRBJ1-5; TCRdb's D call, TRBD1, is unchecked because there is no DNA. The length of the CDR3 is 15 residues. The germline V gene has CDR1 MDHEN and CDR2 SYDVKM. The CDR3: CASSFPGISNQPQHF.

The chain carries TRBV27 and TRBJ1-5; the TRBD1 assignment by TCRdb is unverifiable without DNA. The CDR3 spans 14 residues. CDR1 is MNHEY and CDR2 is SMNVEV in the germline V gene (reference sequence). CDR3 protein: CASARRWANQPQHF.

The chain combines TRBV2 with TRBJ1-2; TCRdb reports TRBD1, a call that lacks DNA to check it against. The CDR3 totals 15 residues. Per germline, CDR1 SNHLY and CDR2 FYNNEI. This chain's CDR3 is CASKRQGAFNYGYTF.

The chain recombines TRBV19 with TRBJ1-1. The CDR3 is 12 amino acids. The V gene's germline CDR1 is LNHDA and CDR2 SQIVND (reference sequence). CDR3 in amino acids: CASSIPNGEAFF.

The genes are TRBV18 and TRBJ2-2. Germline V CDR1 and CDR2: KGHSH, LQKENI. This CDR3 region has 13 residues. The CDR3 here is CASSPPVAGELFF.

This sequence joins TRBV30 and TRBJ1-2; TCRdb designates TRBD1, a call that cannot be tested without DNA. The CDR3 covers 13 residues. Per germline, CDR1 GTSNPN and CDR2 SVGIG (reference sequence). The CDR3 protein is CACRDRGPYGYTF.

The chain links TRBV20-1 to TRBJ2-7; TCRdb indicates TRBD2, and absent DNA this call remains unverified. The CDR3 spans 19 residues. The germline V gene has CDR1 DFQATT and CDR2 SNEGSKA (reference sequence). The CDR3 sequence: CSARPPGAGTSGFGDEQYF.

The rearrangement links TRBV3-1 to TRBJ2-5; with no DNA, the TCRdb D assignment of TRBD2 cannot be verified. CDR3 length equals 12 residues. Germline values: CDR1 LGHDT, CDR2 YNNKEL (reference sequence). This chain's CDR3 is CASSQGSGLPYF.

The rearrangement joins TRBV6-1 to TRBJ1-6; TCRdb outputs TRBD1, but without DNA this stays unchecked. Per germline, CDR1 MNHNS and CDR2 SASEGT. The length of the CDR3 is 14 residues. The CDR3 is CASSQDRRWTPLHF.

This chain connects TRBV29-1 to TRBJ1-1; TCRdb selects TRBD1, and the lack of DNA leaves this call unchecked. CDR3 length: 13 residues. Per the germline V gene, CDR1 is SQVTM and CDR2 is ANQGSEA. CDR3 region: CSVAPGVQTEAFF.

This sequence joins TRBV7-6 and TRBJ1-5. Germline V gene sequence: CDR1 SGHVS, CDR2 FNYEAQ. The CDR3 totals 16 residues. The CDR3 sequence: CASSSSGFLSDQPQHF.

V usage is TRBV5-7 and J usage is TRBJ2-6; TCRdb calls TRBD1, which cannot be checked without DNA. TRBV5-7 is marked as an open reading frame, function uncertain. This CDR3 region has 16 residues. This chain's CDR3 is CAGCTGALSGANVLTF.

The chain links TRBV7-2 to TRBJ2-3; the D call of TRBD2 rests on TCRdb alone, since no DNA is present to check it. The CDR3 covers 16 residues. Germline CDR1 is SGHTA and CDR2 is FQGNSA. The CDR3 here is CASSLGVAGGRDTQYF.

The rearrangement uses TRBV7-9 and TRBJ2-2; TCRdb's assignment of TRBD1 cannot be checked, as there is no DNA. The CDR3 runs 16 residues. The germline V gene has CDR1 SEHNR and CDR2 FQNEAQ (reference sequence). CDR3 sequence: CASSLAAPGGTGELFF.

The chain recombines TRBV20-1 with TRBJ2-1; TCRdb picks TRBD2, but there is no DNA to check that call. The length of the CDR3 is 14 residues. CDR1 is DFQATT, CDR2 SNEGSKA, per germline (reference sequence). This chain's CDR3 is CSAWTSGRANEQFF.

The chain joins TRBV6-6 to TRBJ2-1; TCRdb outputs TRBD2, but without DNA this stays unchecked. CDR3 length: 11 residues. Germline V gene sequence: CDR1 MNHNY, CDR2 SVGAGI (reference sequence). CDR3 amino acids: CASSSGGEQFF.

This chain uses TRBV5-1 with TRBJ1-2. Per germline, CDR1 SGHRS and CDR2 YFSETQ. The CDR3 extends over 15 amino acids. The CDR3 spells CASGKRDAGNYGYTF.

The chain recombines TRBV7-2 with TRBJ2-7; TCRdb's D gene call, TRBD1, goes unchecked for lack of DNA. The CDR3 contains 17 residues. Germline lookup yields CDR1 SGHTA and CDR2 FQGNSA. The CDR3 here is CASSFNVPATLHYEQYF.

The V and J genes are TRBV5-4 and TRBJ2-7; TCRdb reports TRBD1, a call that lacks DNA to check it against. The CDR3 consists of 15 residues. Looked up from germline, CDR1 is SGHNT and CDR2 is YYREEE (reference sequence). The CDR3 is CASSLGVLGNYEQYF.

The chain combines TRBV20-1 with TRBJ2-3; the TRBD1 assignment by TCRdb is unverifiable without DNA. The CDR3 loop spans 16 amino acids. Germline V lookup: CDR1 DFQATT, CDR2 SNEGSKA (reference sequence). The CDR3 protein is CSARGESTGITDTQYF.

This sequence joins TRBV7-8 and TRBJ2-7; TCRdb returns TRBD1, unconfirmable since there is no DNA. This CDR3 comprises 15 residues. Per germline, CDR1 SGHVS and CDR2 FQNEAQ. CDR3 sequence reads: CASSPRDSLTYEQYF.

The V gene is TRBV7-9, the J gene TRBJ2-2; the TCRdb D gene call, TRBD1, has no DNA to confirm it. Germline loops: CDR1 SEHNR, CDR2 FQNEAQ (reference sequence). The CDR3 extends over 15 amino acids. The CDR3 region is CASSPGSVGTGELFF. The full variable domain, rest sourced from reference TRBV7-9 and TRBJ2-2, is DTGVSQNPRHKITKRGQNVTFRCDPISEHNRLYWYRQTLGQGPEFLTYFQNEAQLEKSRLLSDRFSAERPKGSFSTLEIQRTEQGDSAMYLCASSPGSVGTGELFFGEGSRLTVL.

This rearrangement joins TRBV6-4 to TRBJ1-2; TCRdb reports TRBD1, a call that lacks DNA to check it against. Germline V gene sequence: CDR1 MRHNA, CDR2 SNTAGT. The length of the CDR3 is 15 residues. The CDR3 spells CASSDRRGPWSGYTF.